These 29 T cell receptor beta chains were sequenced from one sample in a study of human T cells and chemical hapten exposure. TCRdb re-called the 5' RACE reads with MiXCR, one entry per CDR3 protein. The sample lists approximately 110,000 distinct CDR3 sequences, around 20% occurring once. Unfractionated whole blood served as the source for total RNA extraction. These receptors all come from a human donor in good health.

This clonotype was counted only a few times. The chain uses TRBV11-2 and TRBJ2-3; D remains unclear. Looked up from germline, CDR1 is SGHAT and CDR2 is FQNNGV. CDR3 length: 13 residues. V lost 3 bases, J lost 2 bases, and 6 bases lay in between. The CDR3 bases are TGTGCCAGCAGCTTTTCGGCCACAGATACGCAGTATTTT. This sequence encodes CASSFSATDTQYF.

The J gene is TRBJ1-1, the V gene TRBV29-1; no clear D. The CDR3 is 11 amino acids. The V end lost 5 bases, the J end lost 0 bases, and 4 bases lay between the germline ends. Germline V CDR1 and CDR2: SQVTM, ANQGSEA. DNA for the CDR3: TGCAGCGTTACAGTGAACACTGAAGCTTTCTTT. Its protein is CSVTVNTEAFF.

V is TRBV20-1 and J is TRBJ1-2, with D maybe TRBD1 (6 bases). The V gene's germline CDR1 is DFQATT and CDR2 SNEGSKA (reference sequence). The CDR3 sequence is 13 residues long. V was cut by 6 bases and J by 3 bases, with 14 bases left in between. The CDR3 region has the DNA TGCAGTGCAGTGGACAGAAGGGACTATGGCTACACCTTC. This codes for CSAVDRRDYGYTF.

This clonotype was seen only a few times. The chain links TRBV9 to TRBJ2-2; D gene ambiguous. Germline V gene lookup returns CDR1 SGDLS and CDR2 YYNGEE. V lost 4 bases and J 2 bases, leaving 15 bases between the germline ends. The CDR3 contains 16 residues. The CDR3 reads CASSPRTAGNTGELFF. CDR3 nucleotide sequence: TGTGCCAGCAGCCCTCGAACGGCAGGAAACACCGGGGAGCTGTTTTTT.

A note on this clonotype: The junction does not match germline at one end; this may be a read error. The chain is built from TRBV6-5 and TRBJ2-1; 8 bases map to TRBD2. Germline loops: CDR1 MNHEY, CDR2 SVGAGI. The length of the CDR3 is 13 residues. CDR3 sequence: CASRRMREDEQFF. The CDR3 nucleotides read TGTGCCAGCAGGCGCATGCGGGAGGATGAACAGTTCTTC.

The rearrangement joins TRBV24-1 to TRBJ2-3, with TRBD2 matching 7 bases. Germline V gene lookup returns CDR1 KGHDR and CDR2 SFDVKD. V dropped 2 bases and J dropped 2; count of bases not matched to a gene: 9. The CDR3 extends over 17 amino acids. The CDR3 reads CATSDSFTSVTTDTQYF. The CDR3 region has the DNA TGTGCCACCAGTGATTCCTTCACTAGCGTGACCACAGATACGCAGTATTTT.

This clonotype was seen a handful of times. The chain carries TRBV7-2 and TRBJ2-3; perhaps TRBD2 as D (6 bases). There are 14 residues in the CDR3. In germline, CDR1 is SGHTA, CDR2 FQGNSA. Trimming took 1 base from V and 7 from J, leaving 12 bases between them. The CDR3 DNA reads TGTGCCAGCAGCTTAGGGTCTAGCGCTTATACGCAGTATTTT. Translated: CASSLGSSAYTQYF.

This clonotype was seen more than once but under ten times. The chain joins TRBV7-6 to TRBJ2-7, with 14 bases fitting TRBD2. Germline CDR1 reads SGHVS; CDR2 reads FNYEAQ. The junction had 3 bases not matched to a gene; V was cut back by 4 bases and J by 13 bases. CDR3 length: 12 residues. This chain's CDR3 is CASSSGLAGVYF. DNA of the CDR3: TGTGCCAGCAGCTCGGGACTAGCGGGAGTCTACTTC.

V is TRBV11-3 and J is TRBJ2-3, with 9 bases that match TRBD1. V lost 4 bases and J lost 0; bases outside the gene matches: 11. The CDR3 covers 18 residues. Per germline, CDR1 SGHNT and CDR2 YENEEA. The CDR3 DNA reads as TGTGCCAGCAGCTCATATCCCGGGACAGGGACCAGCACAGATACGCAGTATTTT. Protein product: CASSSYPGTGTSTDTQYF.

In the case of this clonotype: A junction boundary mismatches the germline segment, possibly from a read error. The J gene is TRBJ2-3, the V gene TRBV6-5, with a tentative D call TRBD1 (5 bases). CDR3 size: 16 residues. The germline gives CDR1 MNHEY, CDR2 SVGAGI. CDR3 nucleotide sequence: TGTGCCAGCAGTTACTCTTGGCAGGGCCCCACAGATATGCAGTATTTT. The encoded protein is CASSYSWQGPTDMQYF.

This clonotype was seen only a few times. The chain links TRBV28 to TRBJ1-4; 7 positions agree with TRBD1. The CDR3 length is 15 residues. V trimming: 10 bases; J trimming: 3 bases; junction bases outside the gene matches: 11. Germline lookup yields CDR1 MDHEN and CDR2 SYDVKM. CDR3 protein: CAISPIGTANEKLFF. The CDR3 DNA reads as TGTGCCATCTCCCCTATAGGGACAGCTAATGAAAAACTGTTTTTT.

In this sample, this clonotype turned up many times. CDR3 sequence reads: CSVLPTDTQYF. The DNA of the CDR3 is TGCAGCGTTCTGCCCACAGATACGCAGTATTTT. The chain uses TRBV29-1 and TRBJ2-3; the D is unclear. V lost 5 bases and J 2 bases, leaving 5 bases between the germline ends. This CDR3 region has 11 residues. The germline V gene encodes CDR1 SQVTM and CDR2 ANQGSEA.

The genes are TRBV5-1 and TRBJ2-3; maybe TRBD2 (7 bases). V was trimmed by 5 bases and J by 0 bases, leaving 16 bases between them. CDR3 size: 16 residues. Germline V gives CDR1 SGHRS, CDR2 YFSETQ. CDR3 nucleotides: TGCGCCAGCAGACCCAGCGGGACAAGGAGCACAGATACGCAGTATTTT. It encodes CASRPSGTRSTDTQYF.

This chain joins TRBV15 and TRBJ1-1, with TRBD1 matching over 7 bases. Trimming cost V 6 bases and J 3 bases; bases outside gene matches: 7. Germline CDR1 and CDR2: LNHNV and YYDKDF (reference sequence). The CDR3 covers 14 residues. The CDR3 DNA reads TGTGCCACCAGTACCTCCGACAGGGACACTGAAGCTTTCTTT. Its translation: CATSTSDRDTEAFF. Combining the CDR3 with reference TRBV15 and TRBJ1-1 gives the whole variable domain DAMVIQNPRYQVTQFGKPVTLSCSQTLNHNVMYWYQQKSSQAPKLLFHYYDKDFNNEADTPDNFQSRRPNTSFCFLDIRSPGLGDTAMYLCATSTSDRDTEAFFGQGTRLTVV.

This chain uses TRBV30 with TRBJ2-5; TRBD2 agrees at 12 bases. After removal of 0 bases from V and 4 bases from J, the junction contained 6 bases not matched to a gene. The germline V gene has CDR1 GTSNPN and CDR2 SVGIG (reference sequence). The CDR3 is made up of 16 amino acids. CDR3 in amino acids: CAWSVRLAGVTETQYF. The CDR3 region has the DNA TGTGCCTGGAGTGTACGACTAGCGGGAGTAACAGAGACCCAGTACTTC.

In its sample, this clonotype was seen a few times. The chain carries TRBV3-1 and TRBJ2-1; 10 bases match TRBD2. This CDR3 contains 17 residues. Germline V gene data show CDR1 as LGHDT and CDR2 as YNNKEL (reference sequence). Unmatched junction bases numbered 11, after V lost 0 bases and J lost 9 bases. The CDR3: CASSQDPWLAGVTEQFF. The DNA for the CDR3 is TGTGCCAGCAGCCAAGATCCCTGGCTAGCGGGAGTAACTGAGCAGTTCTTC.

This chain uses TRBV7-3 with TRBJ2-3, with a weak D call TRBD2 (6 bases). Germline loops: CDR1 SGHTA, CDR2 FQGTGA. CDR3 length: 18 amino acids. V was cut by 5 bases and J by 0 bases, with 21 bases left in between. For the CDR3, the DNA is TGTGCCAGCAGCCCCTCCCTGGTGCGGGGATCTAGCACAGATACGCAGTATTTT. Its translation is CASSPSLVRGSSTDTQYF. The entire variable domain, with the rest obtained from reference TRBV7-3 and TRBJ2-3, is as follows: GAGVSQTPSNKVTEKGKYVELRCDPISGHTALYWYRQSLGQGPEFLIYFQGTGAADDSGLPNDRFFAVRPEGSVSTLKIQRTERGDSAVYLCASSPSLVRGSSTDTQYFGPGTRLTVL.

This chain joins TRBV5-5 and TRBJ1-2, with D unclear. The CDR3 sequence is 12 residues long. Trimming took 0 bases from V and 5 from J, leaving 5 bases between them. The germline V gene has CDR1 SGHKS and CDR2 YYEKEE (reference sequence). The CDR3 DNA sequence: TGTGCCAGCAGCTTGGACCGTTATGGCTACACCTTC. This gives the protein CASSLDRYGYTF.

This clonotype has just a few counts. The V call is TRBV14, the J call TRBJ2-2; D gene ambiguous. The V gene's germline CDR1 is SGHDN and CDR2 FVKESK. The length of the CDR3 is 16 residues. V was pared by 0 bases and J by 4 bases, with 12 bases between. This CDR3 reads CASSQDEWDATGELFF. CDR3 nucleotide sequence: TGTGCCAGCAGCCAAGACGAGTGGGATGCCACCGGGGAGCTGTTTTTT.

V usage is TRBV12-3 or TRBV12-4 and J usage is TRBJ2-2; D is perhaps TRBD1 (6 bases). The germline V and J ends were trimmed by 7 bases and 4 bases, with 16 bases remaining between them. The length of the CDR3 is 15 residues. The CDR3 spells CASTPGWGLTGELFF. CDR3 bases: TGTGCCAGCACCCCGGGATGGGGGCTCACCGGGGAGCTGTTTTTT.

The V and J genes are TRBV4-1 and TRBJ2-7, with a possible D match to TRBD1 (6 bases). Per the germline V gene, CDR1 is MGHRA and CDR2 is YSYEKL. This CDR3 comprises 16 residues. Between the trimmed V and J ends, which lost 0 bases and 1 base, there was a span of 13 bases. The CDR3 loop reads CASSQDDRSRSYEQYF. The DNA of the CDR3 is TGCGCCAGCAGCCAAGACGACAGGTCCAGGTCCTACGAGCAGTACTTC.

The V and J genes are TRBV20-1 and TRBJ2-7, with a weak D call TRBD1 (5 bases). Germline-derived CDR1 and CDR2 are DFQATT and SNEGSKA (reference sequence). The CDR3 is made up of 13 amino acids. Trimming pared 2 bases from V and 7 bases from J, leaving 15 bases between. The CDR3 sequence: CSARRQGFGEQYF. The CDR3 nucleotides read TGCAGTGCTAGACGGCAGGGATTTGGGGAGCAGTACTTC.

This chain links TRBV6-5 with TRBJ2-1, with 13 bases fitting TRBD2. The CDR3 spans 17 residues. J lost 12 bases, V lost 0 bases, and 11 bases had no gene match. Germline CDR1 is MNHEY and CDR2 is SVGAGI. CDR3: CASSYSTWTSGRPGQFF. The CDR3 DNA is TGTGCCAGCAGTTACTCTACTTGGACTAGCGGGAGACCTGGGCAGTTCTTC.

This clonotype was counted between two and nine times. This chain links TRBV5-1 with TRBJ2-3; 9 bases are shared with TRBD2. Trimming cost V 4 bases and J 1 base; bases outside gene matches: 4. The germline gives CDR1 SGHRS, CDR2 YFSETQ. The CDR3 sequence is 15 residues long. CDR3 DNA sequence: TGCGCCAGCAGCCCCCGGACTAGCGGCACAGATACGCAGTATTTT. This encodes CASSPRTSGTDTQYF.

The DNA of the CDR3 is TGTGCCAGCTCACCAGGGACAGGGGGCAAGGCTTTCTTT. Residues: CASSPGTGGKAFF. The chain combines TRBV18 with TRBJ1-1; 12 nucleotides agree with TRBD1. V trimming: 2 bases; J trimming: 11 bases; junction bases outside the gene matches: 3. The CDR3 runs 13 residues. Per germline, CDR1 KGHSH and CDR2 LQKENI.

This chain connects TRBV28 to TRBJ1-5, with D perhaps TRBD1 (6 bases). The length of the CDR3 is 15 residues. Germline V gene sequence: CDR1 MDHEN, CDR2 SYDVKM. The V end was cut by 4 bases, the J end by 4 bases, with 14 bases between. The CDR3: CASSSDRSRNQPQHF. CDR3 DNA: TGTGCCAGCAGTTCCGACAGGTCCCGAAATCAGCCCCAGCATTTT.

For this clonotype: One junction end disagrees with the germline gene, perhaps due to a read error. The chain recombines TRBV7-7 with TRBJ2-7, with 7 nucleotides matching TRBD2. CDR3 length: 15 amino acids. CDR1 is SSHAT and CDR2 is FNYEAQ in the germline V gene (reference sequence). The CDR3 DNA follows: TGTGCTAGCAGCTTAGGGCCTAGCGGAGAGTACGAGCAGTACTTC. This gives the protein CASSLGPSGEYEQYF. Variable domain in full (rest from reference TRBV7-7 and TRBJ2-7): GAGVSQSPRYKVTKRGQDVTLRCDPISSHATLYWYQQALGQGPEFLTYFNYEAQPDKSGLPSDRFSAERPEGSISTLTIQRTEQRDSAMYRCASSLGPSGEYEQYFGPGTRLTVT.

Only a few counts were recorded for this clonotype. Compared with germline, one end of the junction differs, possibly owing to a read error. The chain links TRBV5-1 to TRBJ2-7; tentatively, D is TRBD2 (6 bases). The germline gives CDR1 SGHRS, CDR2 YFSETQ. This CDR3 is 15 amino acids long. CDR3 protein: CASSLGPVTYGTSSF. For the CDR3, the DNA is TGCGCCAGCAGCTTGGGCCCTGTCACTTACGGGACTTCCTCCTTC. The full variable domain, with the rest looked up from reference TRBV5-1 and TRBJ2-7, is KAGVTQTPRYLIKTRGQQVTLSCSPISGHRSVSWYQQTPGQGLQFLFEYFSETQRNKGNFPGRFSGRQFSNSRSEMNVSTLELGDSALYLCASSLGPVTYGTSSFGPGTRLTVT.

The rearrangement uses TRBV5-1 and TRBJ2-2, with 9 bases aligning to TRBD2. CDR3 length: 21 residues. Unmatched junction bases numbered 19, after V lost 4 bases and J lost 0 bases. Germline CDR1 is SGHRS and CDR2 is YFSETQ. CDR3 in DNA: TGCGCCAGCAGCACATGGGGCGTCATGACTAGCGGAGTCGCGAACACCGGGGAGCTGTTTTTT. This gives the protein CASSTWGVMTSGVANTGELFF. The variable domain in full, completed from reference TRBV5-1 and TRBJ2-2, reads KAGVTQTPRYLIKTRGQQVTLSCSPISGHRSVSWYQQTPGQGLQFLFEYFSETQRNKGNFPGRFSGRQFSNSRSEMNVSTLELGDSALYLCASSTWGVMTSGVANTGELFFGEGSRLTVL.